These 16 T cell receptor beta chains came from one sample sequenced in a study of blood T cell repertoires in COVID-19. The protocol was immunoSEQ multiplex PCR, while the TCRdb copy is restricted to in-frame clones and leaves out a portion. The data contain 75,000 to 95,000 clones, around four fifths of them seen just once; the ten biggest clones take up 18%. Material for sequencing was peripheral blood. The receptors shown here come from a man older than 75 with active or convalescent COVID-19.

J is TRBJ2-5 and V is TRBV5-1; TRBD2 matches at 7 bases. The CDR3 contains 16 residues. Trimming took 0 bases from V and 4 from J; bases not matched to a gene: 9. Germline V CDR1 and CDR2: SGHRS, YFSETQ. CDR3 loop: CASSLVAGVLGETQYF. CDR3 nucleotide sequence: TGCGCCAGCAGCTTGGTCGCGGGAGTTTTAGGAGAGACCCAGTACTTC.

The chain employs TRBV18 and TRBJ2-2; D may be TRBD2 (6 bases). Trimming cost V 1 base and J 0 bases, with 15 bases left between them. This CDR3 has 18 residues. The germline gives CDR1 KGHSH, CDR2 LQKENI. This CDR3 is CASSPQGLAGPNTGELFF. The CDR3 nucleotides are TGTGCCAGCTCACCACAGGGGTTGGCGGGACCGAACACCGGGGAGCTGTTTTTT.

This sequence joins TRBV24-1 and TRBJ2-3, with D possibly being TRBD1 (6 bases). V gave up 4 bases and J gave up 2 bases, with 12 bases separating them. This CDR3 contains 15 residues. The germline V gene has CDR1 KGHDR and CDR2 SFDVKD. The CDR3 coding sequence is TGTGCCACCAGTGACCGGACAGACCTCACAGATACGCAGTATTTT. This gives the protein CATSDRTDLTDTQYF.

The chain joins TRBV7-9 to TRBJ1-1, with D possibly matching TRBD1 (5 bases). Germline values: CDR1 SEHNR, CDR2 FQNEAQ (reference sequence). The CDR3 consists of 14 residues. With 2 bases removed from V and 6 bases from J, the gap between germline ends came to 13 bases. The CDR3 region is CASSLSGGLPEAFF. In DNA form, the CDR3 reads TGTGCCAGCAGCTTATCGGGGGGGTTACCTGAAGCTTTCTTT.

The chain links TRBV19 to TRBJ2-1; D perhaps matches TRBD2 (6 bases). The germline V and J ends were trimmed by 4 bases and 6 bases, with 13 bases remaining between them. CDR3 length: 14 residues. Germline values: CDR1 LNHDA, CDR2 SQIVND (reference sequence). The CDR3 reads CASSSGTGFNEQFF. The CDR3 nucleotides read TGTGCCAGTAGTAGTGGGACTGGTTTCAATGAGCAGTTCTTC.

The V gene is TRBV11-2, the J gene TRBJ2-7; D may be TRBD1 (5 bases). The germline V gene encodes CDR1 SGHAT and CDR2 FQNNGV. V dropped 9 bases and J dropped 1 base, with 7 bases sitting between them. The CDR3 is made up of 11 amino acids. DNA for the CDR3: TGTGCCAGTCCAGGGTCCTACGAGCAGTACGTC. Encoded protein: CASPGSYEQYV.

The rearrangement joins TRBV7-8 to TRBJ2-1; TRBD1 matches 7 bases. The germline V gene has CDR1 SGHVS and CDR2 FQNEAQ. V lost 5 bases and J lost 2; bases outside the gene matches: 9. This CDR3 comprises 16 residues. The DNA of the CDR3 is TGTGCCAGCAGCCCTAAACAGGGGACCACCTACAATGAGCAGTTCTTC. Amino acid sequence: CASSPKQGTTYNEQFF.

The genes are TRBV19 and TRBJ1-4, with TRBD1 as a possible D gene (6 bases). This CDR3 is 13 amino acids long. The V gene's germline CDR1 is LNHDA and CDR2 SQIVND (reference sequence). Trimming took off 6 bases at V and 7 bases at J, with 12 bases between the two ends. CDR3 loop: CASRDSLTEKLFF. In nucleotides, the CDR3 is TGTGCCAGTAGGGACAGTCTCACTGAAAAACTGTTTTTT.

This clone was recorded only once. The gene calls are TRBV10-3 and TRBJ2-7; a possible D gene is TRBD1 (6 bases). V was clipped by 6 bases and J by 0 bases, with 9 bases between them. Per germline, CDR1 ENHRY and CDR2 SYGVKD. The CDR3 contains 13 residues. CDR3 loop: CAIRKDSSYEQYV. The CDR3 coding sequence is TGTGCCATCAGAAAGGACAGCTCCTACGAGCAGTACGTC.

The CDR3 sequence is CASSLRAFSGNTIYF. The CDR3, as DNA: TGTGCCAGCAGTTTGAGGGCCTTCTCTGGAAACACCATATATTTT. This chain uses TRBV6-5 with TRBJ1-3; D is undetermined. The CDR3 spans 15 residues. The V gene lost 4 bases and the J gene lost 0 bases, with 10 bases spanning the gap. The germline V gene encodes CDR1 MNHEY and CDR2 SVGAGI.

Here the CDR3 DNA reads TGTGCCAGCAGCTTCAGCAGAGGCTACGAGCAGTACGTC. Translation gives CASSFSRGYEQYV. This sequence joins TRBV3-1 (or the pseudogene TRBV3-2) and TRBJ2-7; D unresolved. The CDR3 is made up of 13 amino acids. The germline V gene encodes CDR1 LGHDT and CDR2 YNNKEL (reference sequence). V was clipped by 5 bases and J by 3 bases, with 11 bases between them.

The genes are TRBV6-5 and TRBJ2-3; the D gene is possibly TRBD2 (6 bases). The CDR3 length is 14 residues. V was pared by 0 bases and J by 10 bases, with 14 bases between. CDR1 and CDR2 (germline): MNHEY, SVGAGI. The CDR3 spells CASSYSIGGYAQYF. The CDR3 DNA sequence: TGTGCCAGCAGTTACTCGATCGGGGGTTATGCGCAGTATTTT.

The V and J genes are TRBV11-2 and TRBJ1-1; TRBD1 matches at 11 bases. This CDR3 has 17 residues. Trimming at V came to 5 bases and at J to 0 bases, leaving 8 bases not matched to a gene. Germline-derived CDR1 and CDR2 are SGHAT and FQNNGV. The CDR3 nucleotides are TGTGCCAGCAGCGCGCGGGACAGGGGGTCTTTGAACACTGAAGCTTTCTTT. It translates to CASSARDRGSLNTEAFF.

This rearrangement joins TRBV11-2 to TRBJ2-2, with D maybe TRBD2 (6 bases). V was trimmed by 3 bases and J by 4 bases, leaving 6 bases between them. The CDR3 extends over 13 amino acids. Germline values: CDR1 SGHAT, CDR2 FQNNGV. The CDR3 region has the DNA TGTGCCAGCAGCTTCGGGGGCACCGGGGAGCTGTTTTTT. Protein sequence: CASSFGGTGELFF.

V is TRBV5-1 and J is TRBJ2-5; a possible D gene is TRBD2 (6 bases). The CDR3 is made up of 14 amino acids. V was cut by 2 bases and J by 3 bases, with 11 bases left in between. Germline V gene sequence: CDR1 SGHRS, CDR2 YFSETQ. The CDR3, as DNA: TGCGCCAGCAGCTTCGGGGGAAACAAAGAGACCCAGTACTTC. Translation gives CASSFGGNKETQYF.

The CDR3 loop is CASSQDGGGVNTEAFF. In DNA form, the CDR3 reads TGCGCCAGCAGCCAAGATGGGGGGGGCGTGAACACTGAAGCTTTCTTT. J is TRBJ1-1 and V is TRBV4-1; weak D call: TRBD1 (6 bases). Trimming cost V 0 bases and J 0 bases, with 11 bases left between them. The CDR3 sequence is 16 residues long. Germline CDR1 MGHRA, CDR2 YSYEKL.